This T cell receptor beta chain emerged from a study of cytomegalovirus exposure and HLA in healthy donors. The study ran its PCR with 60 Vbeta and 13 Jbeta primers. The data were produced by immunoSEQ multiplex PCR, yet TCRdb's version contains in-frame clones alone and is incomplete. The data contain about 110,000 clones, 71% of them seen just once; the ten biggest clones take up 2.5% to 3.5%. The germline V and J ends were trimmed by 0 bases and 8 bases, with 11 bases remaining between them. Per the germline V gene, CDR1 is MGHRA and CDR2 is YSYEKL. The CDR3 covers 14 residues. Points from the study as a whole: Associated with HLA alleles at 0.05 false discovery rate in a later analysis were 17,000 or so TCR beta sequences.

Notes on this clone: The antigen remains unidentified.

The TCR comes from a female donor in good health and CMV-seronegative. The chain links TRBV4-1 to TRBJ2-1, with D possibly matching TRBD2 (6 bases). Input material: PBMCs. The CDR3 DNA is TGCGCCAGCAGCCAAGAGCGGACTAACTATGAGCAGTTCTTC. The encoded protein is CASSQERTNYEQFF.